This T cell receptor beta chain was captured in a study of blood T cell repertoires in COVID-19. Study summary: Acute and convalescent COVID-19 samples came from the United States, Italy and Spain. PBMCs, B-cell-depleted T cells, or T cells provided the cDNA or gDNA that made up the material.

This clone was picked up a small number of times. Clones were read by immunoSEQ multiplex PCR, and TCRdb kept only the in-frame ones, dropping some. Of fewer than 300,000 clones listed, around 80% are singletons. Material for sequencing was peripheral blood. The sequence was collected from a man older than 75 with acute or convalescent COVID-19.

CDR3 bases: TGCAGCGCCCCGGGACAGGGGGCGGAAGGCTACACCTTC. This gives the protein CSAPGQGAEGYTF. The genes are TRBV29-1 and TRBJ1-2, with 12 bases fitting TRBD1. Per germline, CDR1 SQVTM and CDR2 ANQGSEA. This CDR3 is 13 amino acids long. V dropped 7 bases and J dropped 8; count of bases not matched to a gene: 8.